This T cell receptor beta chain was captured by sequencing in a study of blood T cell repertoires in COVID-19. Overall study context: Sources were T cells, B-cell-depleted T cells, or PBMCs; the material itself was cDNA or gDNA.

Germline CDR1 reads MNHEY; CDR2 reads SVGAGI. The ends lost 6 bases at V and 0 bases at J; junction bases unmatched: 4. The CDR3 is 14 residues long. Clones were sequenced by immunoSEQ multiplex PCR, and TCRdb holds only the in-frame ones, with some missing. Among approximately 25,000 clones, 82% were seen once, and the ten largest hold about 9.4%. Sequencing used peripheral blood. The clonotype was recovered from a human donor in a cohort sampled during active COVID-19. The chain carries TRBV6-5 and TRBJ2-7; 8 nucleotides line up with TRBD2. Here the CDR3 DNA reads TGTGCCAGCAGACCGGGGGGGCCCTCCTACGAGCAGTACTTC. Amino acids: CASRPGGPSYEQYF.